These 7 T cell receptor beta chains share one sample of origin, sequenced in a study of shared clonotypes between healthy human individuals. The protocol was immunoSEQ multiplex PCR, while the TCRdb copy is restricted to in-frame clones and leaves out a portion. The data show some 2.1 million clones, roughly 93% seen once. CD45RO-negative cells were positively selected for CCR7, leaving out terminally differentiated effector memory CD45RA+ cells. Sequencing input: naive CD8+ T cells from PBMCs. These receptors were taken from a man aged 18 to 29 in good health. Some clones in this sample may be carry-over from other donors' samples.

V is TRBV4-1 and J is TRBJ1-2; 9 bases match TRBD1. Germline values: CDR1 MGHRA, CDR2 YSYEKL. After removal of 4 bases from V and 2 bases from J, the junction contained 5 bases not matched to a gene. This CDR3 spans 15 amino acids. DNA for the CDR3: TGCGCCAGCAGCCGCACCGGGACAGGGAACTATGGCTACACCTTC. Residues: CASSRTGTGNYGYTF.

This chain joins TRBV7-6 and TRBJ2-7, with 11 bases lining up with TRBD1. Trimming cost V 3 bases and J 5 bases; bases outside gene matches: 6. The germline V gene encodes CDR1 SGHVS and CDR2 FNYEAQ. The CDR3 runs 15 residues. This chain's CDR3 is CASSFLGQGVHEQYF. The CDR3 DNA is TGTGCCAGCAGCTTCTTGGGACAGGGGGTTCACGAGCAGTACTTC.

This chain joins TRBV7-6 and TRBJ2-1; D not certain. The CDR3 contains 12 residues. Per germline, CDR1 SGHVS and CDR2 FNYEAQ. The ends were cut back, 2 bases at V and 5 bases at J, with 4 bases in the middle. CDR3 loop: CASSLPDNEQFF. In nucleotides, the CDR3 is TGTGCCAGCAGCTTACCCGACAATGAGCAGTTCTTC. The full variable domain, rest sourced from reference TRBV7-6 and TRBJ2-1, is GAGVSQSPRYKVTKRGQDVALRCDPISGHVSLYWYRQALGQGPEFLTYFNYEAQQDKSGLPNDRFSAERPEGSISTLTIQRTEQRDSAMYRCASSLPDNEQFFGPGTRLTVL.

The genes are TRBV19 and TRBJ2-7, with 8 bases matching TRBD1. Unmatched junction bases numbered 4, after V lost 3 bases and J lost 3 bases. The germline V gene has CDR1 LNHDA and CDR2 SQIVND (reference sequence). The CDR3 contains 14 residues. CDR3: CASSMGTGYYEQYF. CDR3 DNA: TGTGCCAGTAGTATGGGGACAGGATACTACGAGCAGTACTTC.

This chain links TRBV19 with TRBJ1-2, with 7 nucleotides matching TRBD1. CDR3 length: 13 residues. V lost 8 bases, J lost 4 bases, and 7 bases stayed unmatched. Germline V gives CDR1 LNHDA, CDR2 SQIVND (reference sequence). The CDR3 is CASGYGTVYGYTF. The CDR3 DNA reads TGTGCCAGTGGATACGGGACAGTCTATGGCTACACCTTC.

CDR3 sequence (DNA): TGTGCCAGCAGCTTGTTGTGGACCCAGTACTTC. Its protein is CASSLLWTQYF. J is TRBJ2-5 and V is TRBV11-2; no clear D. The CDR3 has 11 amino acids. With 3 bases removed from V and 7 bases from J, the gap between germline ends came to 6 bases. The germline V gene has CDR1 SGHAT and CDR2 FQNNGV.

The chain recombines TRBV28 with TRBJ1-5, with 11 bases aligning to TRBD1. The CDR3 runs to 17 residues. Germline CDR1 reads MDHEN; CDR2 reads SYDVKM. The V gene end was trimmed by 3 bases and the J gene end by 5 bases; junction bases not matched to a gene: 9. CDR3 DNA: TGTGCCAGCAGTTTTTGGGGACAGGGGGATTTCGATCAGCCCCAGCATTTT. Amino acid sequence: CASSFWGQGDFDQPQHF.